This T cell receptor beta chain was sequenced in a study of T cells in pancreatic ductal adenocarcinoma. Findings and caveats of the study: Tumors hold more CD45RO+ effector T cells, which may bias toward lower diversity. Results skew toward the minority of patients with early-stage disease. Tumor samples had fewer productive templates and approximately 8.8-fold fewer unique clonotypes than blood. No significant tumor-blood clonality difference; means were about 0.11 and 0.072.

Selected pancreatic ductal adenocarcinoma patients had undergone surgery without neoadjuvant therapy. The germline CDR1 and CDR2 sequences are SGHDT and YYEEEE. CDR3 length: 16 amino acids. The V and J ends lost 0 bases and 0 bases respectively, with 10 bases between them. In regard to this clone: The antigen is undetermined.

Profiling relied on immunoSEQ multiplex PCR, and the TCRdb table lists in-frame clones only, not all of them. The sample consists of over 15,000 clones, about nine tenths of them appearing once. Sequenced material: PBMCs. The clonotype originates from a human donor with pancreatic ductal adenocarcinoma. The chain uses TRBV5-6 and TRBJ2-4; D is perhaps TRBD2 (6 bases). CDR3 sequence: CASSLVRELAKNIQYF. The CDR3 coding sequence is TGTGCCAGCAGCTTGGTTCGGGAGCTAGCCAAAAACATTCAGTACTTC. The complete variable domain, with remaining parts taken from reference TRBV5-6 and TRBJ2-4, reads DAGVTQSPTHLIKTRGQQVTLRCSPKSGHDTVSWYQQALGQGPQFIFQYYEEEERQRGNFPDRFSGHQFPNYSSELNVNALLLGDSALYLCASSLVRELAKNIQYFGAGTRLSVL.